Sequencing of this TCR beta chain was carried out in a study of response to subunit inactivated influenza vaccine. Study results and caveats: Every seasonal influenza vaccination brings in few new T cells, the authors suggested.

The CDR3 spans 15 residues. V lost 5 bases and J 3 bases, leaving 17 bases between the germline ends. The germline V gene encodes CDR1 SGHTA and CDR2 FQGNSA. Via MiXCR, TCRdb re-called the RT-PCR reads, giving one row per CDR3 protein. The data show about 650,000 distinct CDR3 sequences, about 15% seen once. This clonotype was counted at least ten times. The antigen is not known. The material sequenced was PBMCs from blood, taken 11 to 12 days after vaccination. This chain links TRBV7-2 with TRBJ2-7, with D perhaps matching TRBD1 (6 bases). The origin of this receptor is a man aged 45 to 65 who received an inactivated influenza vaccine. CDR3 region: CASSTDSYPIYEQYF. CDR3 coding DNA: TGTGCCAGCAGCACGGACAGCTACCCAATCTACGAGCAGTACTTC.